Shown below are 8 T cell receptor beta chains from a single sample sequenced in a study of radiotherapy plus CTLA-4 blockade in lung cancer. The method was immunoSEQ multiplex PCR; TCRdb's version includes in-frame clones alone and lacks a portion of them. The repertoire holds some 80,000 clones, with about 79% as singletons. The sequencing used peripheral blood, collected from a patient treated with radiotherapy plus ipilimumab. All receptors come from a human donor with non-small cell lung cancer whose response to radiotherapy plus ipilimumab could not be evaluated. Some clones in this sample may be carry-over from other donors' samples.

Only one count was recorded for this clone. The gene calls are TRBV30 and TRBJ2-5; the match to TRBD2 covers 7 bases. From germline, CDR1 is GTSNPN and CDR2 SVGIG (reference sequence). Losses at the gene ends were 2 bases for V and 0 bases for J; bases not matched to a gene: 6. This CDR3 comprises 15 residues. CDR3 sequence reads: CAWSPGGLYQETQYF. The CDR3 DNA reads TGTGCCTGGAGTCCGGGGGGTTTGTACCAAGAGACCCAGTACTTC. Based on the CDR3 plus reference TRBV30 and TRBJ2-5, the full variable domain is SQTIHQWPATLVQPVGSPLSLECTVEGTSNPNLYWYRQAAGRGLQLLFYSVGIGQISSEVPQNLSASRPQDRQFILSSKKLLLSDSGFYLCAWSPGGLYQETQYFGPGTRLLVL.

The CDR3 DNA sequence: TGCGCCAGCAGCCACCGAGGCGCAGGGCTGCTGAACACTGAAGCTTTCTTT. Its protein product is CASSHRGAGLLNTEAFF. The chain recombines TRBV4-1 with TRBJ1-1; D is perhaps TRBD1 (5 bases). The CDR3 runs to 17 residues. Germline loops: CDR1 MGHRA, CDR2 YSYEKL. Trimming removed 3 bases at V and 0 bases at J, with 17 bases between.

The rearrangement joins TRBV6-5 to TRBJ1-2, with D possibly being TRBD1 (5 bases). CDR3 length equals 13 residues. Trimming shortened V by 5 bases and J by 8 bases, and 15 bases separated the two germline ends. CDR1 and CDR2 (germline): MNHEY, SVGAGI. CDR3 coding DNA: TGTGCCAGCAGTCCCAGTGGGGCGCGGGGCTACACCTTC. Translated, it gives CASSPSGARGYTF.

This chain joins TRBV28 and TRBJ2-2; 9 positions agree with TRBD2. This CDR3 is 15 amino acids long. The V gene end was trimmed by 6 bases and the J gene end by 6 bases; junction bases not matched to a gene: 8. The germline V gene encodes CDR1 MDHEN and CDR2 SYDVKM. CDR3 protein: CASRGPGLASGELFF. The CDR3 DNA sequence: TGTGCCAGCAGGGGACCGGGACTAGCTTCCGGGGAGCTGTTTTTT.

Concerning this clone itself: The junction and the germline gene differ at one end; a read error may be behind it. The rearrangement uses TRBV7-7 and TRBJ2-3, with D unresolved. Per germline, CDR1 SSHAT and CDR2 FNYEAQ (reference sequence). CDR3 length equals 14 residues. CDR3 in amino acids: CASSLTGAADTQYF. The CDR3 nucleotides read TGTGCTAGCAGCTTGACGGGTGCGGCAGATACGCAGTATTTT.

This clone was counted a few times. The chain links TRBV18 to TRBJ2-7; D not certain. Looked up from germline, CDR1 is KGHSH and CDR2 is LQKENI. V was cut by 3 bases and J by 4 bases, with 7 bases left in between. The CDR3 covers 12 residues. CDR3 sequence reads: CASSPEIYEQYF. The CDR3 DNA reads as TGTGCCAGCTCACCCGAGATATACGAGCAGTACTTC.

CDR3: CASSRETNYGYTF. As DNA, the CDR3 is TGTGCCAGCAGCCGAGAAACTAACTATGGCTACACCTTC. The J gene is TRBJ1-2, the V gene TRBV5-4; D not resolved. V lost 4 bases and J lost 0, with 7 bases in between. This CDR3 contains 13 residues. CDR1 is SGHNT, CDR2 YYREEE, per germline (reference sequence).

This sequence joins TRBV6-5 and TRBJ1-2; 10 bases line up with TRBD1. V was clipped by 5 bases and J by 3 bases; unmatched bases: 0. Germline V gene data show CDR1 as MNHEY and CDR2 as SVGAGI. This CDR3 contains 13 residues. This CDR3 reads CASSGQGDYGYTF. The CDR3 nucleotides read TGTGCCAGCAGTGGACAGGGGGACTATGGCTACACCTTC.